This T cell receptor (beta chain) comes out of a study of cytomegalovirus exposure and HLA in healthy donors. At the level of the study: Earlier findings included roughly 100 million unique TCR beta sequences obtained from 150 million to 200 million T cells. Regarding the study as a whole: TCR beta V segments were, for the most part, productive about 87% or about 30% of the time in an earlier analysis.

The CDR3 has 16 residues. Germline CDR1 and CDR2: SGHVS and FQNEAQ. J lost 8 bases, V lost 4 bases, and 8 bases had no gene match. In regard to this clone: Its antigen is undetermined.

PCR involved 60 Vbeta and 13 Jbeta primers. TCRdb keeps only in-frame clones here, not all; method: immunoSEQ multiplex PCR. The top ten clones hold roughly 1.6% of a sample with under 150,000 clones, 70% to 80% of them seen once. The source is a woman aged 18-29 years in good health and CMV-seronegative. Material: PBMCs. V gene TRBV7-8 combines with J gene TRBJ2-2, with TRBD2 matching over 12 bases. The CDR3 DNA is TGTGCCAGCAGCTCCGGACTAGCGGGGTCCAGGGGGGAGCTGTTTTTT. Amino acid sequence: CASSSGLAGSRGELFF.